Each of the 22 T cell receptor beta chains below was sequenced from the same sample in a study of T cell responses to AZD1222 COVID-19 vaccine. Generated by immunoSEQ multiplex PCR, the TCRdb table keeps only in-frame clones and is missing some. The table shows approximately 190,000 clones, with about 92% occurring only once. The sequenced sample was peripheral blood, obtained on day 0 of AZD1222 vaccination. These receptors were obtained from an adult in good health.

The chain employs TRBV5-4 and TRBJ1-1, with 9 bases aligning to TRBD1. The length of the CDR3 is 15 residues. With 5 bases clipped from V and 4 bases from J, the junction kept 9 bases outside the gene matches. Germline V CDR1 and CDR2: SGHNT, YYREEE (reference sequence). CDR3 in amino acids: CASRPTDRGATEAFF. The CDR3 region has the DNA TGTGCCAGCAGACCTACGGACAGGGGAGCCACTGAAGCTTTCTTT.

This chain joins TRBV11-3 and TRBJ1-2, with D hard to call. Trimming pared 2 bases from V and 5 bases from J, leaving 6 bases between. There are 12 residues in the CDR3. The germline CDR1 and CDR2 sequences are SGHNT and YENEEA. The CDR3 spells CASSLHGYGYTF. Here the CDR3 DNA reads TGTGCCAGCAGCTTACACGGATATGGCTACACCTTC.

V is TRBV7-9 and J is TRBJ1-1; maybe TRBD1 (6 bases). V was cut by 3 bases and J by 0 bases, with 11 bases left in between. CDR1 SEHNR and CDR2 FQNEAQ come from the germline V gene (reference sequence). This CDR3 contains 15 residues. This CDR3 is CASSFWDIVNTEAFF. CDR3 in DNA: TGTGCCAGCAGCTTCTGGGACATAGTGAACACTGAAGCTTTCTTT. The variable domain in full, with the rest retrieved from reference TRBV7-9 and TRBJ1-1, is DTGVSQNPRHKITKRGQNVTFRCDPISEHNRLYWYRQTLGQGPEFLTYFQNEAQLEKSRLLSDRFSAERPKGSFSTLEIQRTEQGDSAMYLCASSFWDIVNTEAFFGQGTRLTVV.

The chain employs TRBV4-2 and TRBJ2-2; D is ambiguous. Looked up from germline, CDR1 is LGHNA and CDR2 is YNFKEQ. The CDR3 consists of 14 residues. The V and J ends lost 0 bases and 6 bases respectively, with 8 bases between them. The CDR3 sequence: CASSQDKVAGELFF. DNA of the CDR3: TGTGCCAGCAGCCAAGATAAAGTAGCCGGGGAGCTGTTTTTT.

V usage is TRBV7-8 and J usage is TRBJ2-5; D uncertain. Looked up from germline, CDR1 is SGHVS and CDR2 is FQNEAQ. The CDR3 extends over 11 amino acids. V lost 4 bases to trimming and J lost 6 bases, with 6 bases between them. CDR3 sequence (DNA): TGTGCCAGCAGCTCCACCCAGACCCAGTACTTC. This gives the protein CASSSTQTQYF.

The genes are TRBV6-5 and TRBJ1-5, with D perhaps matching TRBD1 (6 bases). Germline V gene data show CDR1 as MNHEY and CDR2 as SVGAGI. CDR3 length: 15 residues. V gave up 5 bases and J gave up 5 bases, with 16 bases separating them. CDR3 amino acids: CASSRGTTYYQPQHF. The CDR3, as DNA: TGTGCCAGCAGTCGCGGGACAACATATTATCAGCCCCAGCATTTT.

CDR3 amino acids: CASSAGLAGETYEQYF. The CDR3 DNA reads as TGTGCCAGCAGCGCGGGGCTAGCGGGGGAAACCTACGAGCAGTACTTC. This chain uses TRBV7-2 with TRBJ2-7; TRBD2 matches 10 bases. CDR3 length: 16 residues. The V segment lost 5 bases and the J segment 2 bases; nucleotides outside the gene matches: 9. Looked up from germline, CDR1 is SGHTA and CDR2 is FQGNSA.

The chain links TRBV3-1 (or the pseudogene TRBV3-2) to TRBJ2-1; D is possibly TRBD1 (6 bases). Trimming shortened V by 1 base and J by 16 bases, and 11 bases separated the two germline ends. Germline V lookup: CDR1 LGHDT, CDR2 YNNKEL (reference sequence). This CDR3 spans 11 amino acids. In nucleotides, the CDR3 is TGTGCCAGCAGCCAAGGGACAGCCGAATTCTTC. Translation gives CASSQGTAEFF.

The J gene is TRBJ1-2, the V gene TRBV28; no clear D gene. Per the germline V gene, CDR1 is MDHEN and CDR2 is SYDVKM. V dropped 7 bases and J dropped 0 bases, with 9 bases sitting between them. CDR3 size: 13 residues. The CDR3 loop is CASTVGSNYGYTF. The CDR3, as DNA: TGTGCCAGCACCGTCGGTTCTAACTATGGCTACACCTTC.

V and J are TRBV5-4 and TRBJ2-1; TRBD2 aligns across 8 bases. CDR3 size: 17 residues. Germline CDR1 reads SGHNT; CDR2 reads YYREEE (reference sequence). Germline trimming cut 1 base from V and 1 base from J; bases unmatched to any gene: 7. The DNA of the CDR3 is TGTGCCAGCAGCTTGTTTTCCGGGGGGGCGTCCTACAATGAGCAGTTCTTC. Amino acid sequence: CASSLFSGGASYNEQFF.

This chain links TRBV10-2 with TRBJ2-3; possibly TRBD2 for D (6 bases). Trimming removed 3 bases from V and 14 bases from J, with 21 bases in between. The CDR3 has 14 residues. CDR1 and CDR2 (germline): WSHSY, SAAADI. This chain's CDR3 is CASSERTGPAGRYF. In DNA, the CDR3 is TGCGCCAGCAGTGAACGCACGGGTCCGGCGGGGAGGTATTTT.

J is TRBJ2-5 and V is TRBV19; maybe TRBD1 (5 bases). CDR1 is LNHDA, CDR2 SQIVND, per germline (reference sequence). Trimming removed 5 bases at V and 5 bases at J, with 12 bases between. This CDR3 region has 13 residues. The CDR3, as DNA: TGTGCCAGTAGTTTCAGGGTTCTGGAGACCCAGTACTTC. Its translation is CASSFRVLETQYF. The variable domain in full, completed from reference TRBV19 and TRBJ2-5, reads DGGITQSPKYLFRKEGQNVTLSCEQNLNHDAMYWYRQDPGQGLRLIYYSQIVNDFQKGDIAEGYSVSREKKESFPLTVTSAQKNPTAFYLCASSFRVLETQYFGPGTRLLVL.

The chain couples TRBV3-1 (or the pseudogene TRBV3-2) to TRBJ1-1; unclear D gene. In germline, CDR1 is LGHDT, CDR2 YNNKEL (reference sequence). The CDR3 spans 14 residues. V gave up 1 base and J gave up 4 bases, with 10 bases separating them. The CDR3 nucleotides read TGTGCCAGCAGCCAAGTCCTGGGTTTCACTGAAGCTTTCTTT. Amino acid sequence: CASSQVLGFTEAFF.

This chain connects TRBV4-3 to TRBJ1-1; 10 bases are a match to TRBD1. This CDR3 is 15 amino acids long. Looked up from germline, CDR1 is LGHNA and CDR2 is YSLEER. The V and J ends lost 3 bases and 3 bases, in that order; junction bases with no gene match: 4. In nucleotides, the CDR3 is TGCGCCAGCAGCCACCGACAGGGGGCCCACACTGAAGCTTTCTTT. It yields the protein CASSHRQGAHTEAFF.

V usage is TRBV18 and J usage is TRBJ2-6; tentative D call: TRBD2 (5 bases). This CDR3 is built from 17 residues. The germline V gene encodes CDR1 KGHSH and CDR2 LQKENI. V shed 0 bases and J shed 0 bases, with 9 bases lying between them. The CDR3 is CASSPPSRGSGANVLTF. CDR3 nucleotide sequence: TGTGCCAGCTCACCACCGAGCCGGGGCTCTGGGGCCAACGTCCTGACTTTC. The complete variable domain, with remaining parts taken from reference TRBV18 and TRBJ2-6, reads NAGVMQNPRHLVRRRGQEARLRCSPMKGHSHVYWYRQLPEEGLKFMVYLQKENIIDESGMPKERFSAEFPKEGPSILRIQQVVRGDSAAYFCASSPPSRGSGANVLTFGAGSRLTVL.

V gene TRBV4-1 combines with J gene TRBJ1-1; D remains unclear. Germline CDR1 MGHRA, CDR2 YSYEKL. V lost 5 bases and J 1 base, leaving 8 bases between the germline ends. CDR3 size: 13 residues. CDR3 residues: CASSSDRNTEAFF. The DNA of the CDR3 is TGCGCCAGCAGCTCCGACCGGAACACTGAAGCTTTCTTT.

This clone was seen just once. The chain recombines TRBV14 with TRBJ1-2; 10 nucleotides match TRBD1. The CDR3 is 15 amino acids. The ends lost 0 bases at V and 8 bases at J; junction bases unmatched: 6. CDR1 SGHDN and CDR2 FVKESK come from the germline V gene. The CDR3 reads CASSQDLGTGDGYTF. Here the CDR3 DNA reads TGTGCCAGCAGCCAAGATCTGGGGACAGGGGACGGCTACACCTTC.

V and J are TRBV30 and TRBJ1-5; TRBD1 matches at 8 bases. CDR3 size: 14 residues. J was trimmed by 7 bases and V by 0 bases; bases with no gene match: 5. Germline assignment: CDR1 GTSNPN and CDR2 SVGIG (reference sequence). Here the CDR3 DNA reads TGTGCCTGGAGTGTCACAGGGGGAAACCAGCCCCAGCATTTT. Residues: CAWSVTGGNQPQHF.

The chain recombines TRBV11-2 with TRBJ2-2, with 9 bases fitting TRBD1. Germline V gives CDR1 SGHAT, CDR2 FQNNGV. CDR3 length equals 13 residues. V was clipped by 3 bases and J by 9 bases; unmatched bases: 2. This CDR3 reads CASSLDRGRELFF. CDR3 nucleotides: TGTGCCAGCAGCTTGGACAGGGGACGGGAGCTGTTTTTT.

The chain carries TRBV28 and TRBJ1-5, with a tentative D call TRBD1 (5 bases). Germline V gene sequence: CDR1 MDHEN, CDR2 SYDVKM. CDR3 length: 15 amino acids. V dropped 2 bases and J dropped 5 bases, with 13 bases sitting between them. CDR3 amino acids: CASSLPQGMHQPQHF. CDR3 nucleotides: TGTGCCAGCAGTTTACCGCAGGGTATGCATCAGCCCCAGCATTTT.

This clone was seen a single time. The genes are TRBV5-1 and TRBJ2-7; 10 bases are shared with TRBD2. Trimming removed 4 bases from V and 3 bases from J; junction bases left unmatched: 7. The germline gives CDR1 SGHRS, CDR2 YFSETQ. The CDR3 is 15 residues long. The chain's CDR3 is CASSRTGTSDYEQYF. As DNA, the CDR3 is TGCGCCAGCAGCCGAACCGGGACTAGCGACTACGAGCAGTACTTC.

A few counts support this clone. J is TRBJ2-7 and V is TRBV6-6; TRBD1 matches at 12 bases. Per the germline V gene, CDR1 is MNHNY and CDR2 is SVGAGI (reference sequence). The CDR3 contains 14 residues. After removal of 6 bases from V and 7 bases from J, the junction contained 7 bases not matched to a gene. As DNA, the CDR3 is TGTGCCAGCAGCCTCCGGGACAGGGGGCGTGAGCAGTACTTC. Its translation: CASSLRDRGREQYF.